These 18 T cell receptor beta chains originate from one sample sequenced in a study of cytotoxic CD8 clonotypes in ibrutinib-treated CLL. The protocol was immunoSEQ multiplex PCR, while the TCRdb copy is restricted to in-frame clones and leaves out a portion. The repertoire holds around 92,000 clones, with roughly four fifths as singletons. The sample consisted of PBMCs, taken after 24 months of ibrutinib treatment. The origin of the receptors is a human donor with chronic lymphocytic leukemia.

This clone was observed once. This rearrangement joins TRBV7-9 to TRBJ2-3; no firm D call. V was shortened by 4 bases and J by 7 bases, with 9 bases between the two germline ends. From germline, CDR1 is SEHNR and CDR2 FQNEAQ (reference sequence). CDR3 length: 12 residues. CDR3 protein: CASSSEGYTQYF. CDR3 nucleotides: TGTGCCAGCAGCTCCGAAGGGTATACGCAGTATTTT.

The chain uses TRBV19 and TRBJ2-7; 11 bases map to TRBD1. CDR3 length: 17 amino acids. Germline trimming cut 0 bases from V and 5 bases from J; bases unmatched to any gene: 9. Germline CDR1 LNHDA, CDR2 SQIVND (reference sequence). The CDR3 nucleotides are TGTGCCAGTAGTATAGAAGGGGGGACAGGGGGTTTCCACGAGCAGTACTTC. It is translated as CASSIEGGTGGFHEQYF.

The rearrangement uses TRBV5-1 and TRBJ2-5, with D hard to call. This CDR3 has 12 amino acids. The germline gives CDR1 SGHRS, CDR2 YFSETQ. V lost 4 bases, J lost 5 bases, and 9 bases lay in between. The CDR3 nucleotides are TGCGCCAGCAGCGAGCCTTCGGAGACCCAGTACTTC. Translating it yields CASSEPSETQYF.

This chain connects TRBV28 to TRBJ1-5; TRBD1 is a possible D gene (5 bases). Germline assignment: CDR1 MDHEN and CDR2 SYDVKM. The V gene lost 3 bases and the J gene lost 1 base, with 19 bases spanning the gap. This CDR3 spans 18 amino acids. The CDR3 DNA reads as TGTGCCAGCAGTTTCCCCTCATCAGCGCGGGGGAGCAATCAGCCCCAGCATTTT. It translates to CASSFPSSARGSNQPQHF.

This clone appeared once. This chain joins TRBV11-3 and TRBJ2-1; TRBD2 matches 7 bases. CDR3 size: 17 residues. The ends lost 5 bases at V and 7 bases at J; junction bases unmatched: 17. The V gene's germline CDR1 is SGHNT and CDR2 YENEEA. CDR3 region: CASSPSTWGRASNEQFF. In nucleotides, the CDR3 is TGTGCCAGCAGCCCTTCCACCTGGGGGAGGGCTTCGAATGAGCAGTTCTTC.

The chain combines TRBV7-8 with TRBJ2-7; 11 bases are a match to TRBD2. Germline V lookup: CDR1 SGHVS, CDR2 FQNEAQ. The CDR3 is made up of 13 amino acids. With 5 bases clipped from V and 9 bases from J, the junction kept 6 bases outside the gene matches. The DNA of the CDR3 is TGTGCCAGCAGCCCCGGGACTAGCGGAACGCAGTACTTC. Amino acids: CASSPGTSGTQYF.

V and J are TRBV6-4 and TRBJ2-1; 8 positions agree with TRBD2. There are 14 residues in the CDR3. Germline trimming cut 6 bases from V and 9 bases from J; bases unmatched to any gene: 10. The V gene's germline CDR1 is MRHNA and CDR2 SNTAGT. The CDR3 DNA is TGTGCCAGCAGACTAGCGGTGCCATTTGGTGAGCAGTTCTTC. Translating it yields CASRLAVPFGEQFF.

This clone was seen just once. The rearrangement joins TRBV28 to TRBJ1-3, with TRBD1 identical over 8 bases. In germline, CDR1 is MDHEN, CDR2 SYDVKM. The ends lost 8 bases at V and 3 bases at J; junction bases unmatched: 6. The CDR3 totals 14 residues. The CDR3 DNA reads TGTGCCAGCGCCAAACAGGGGGATGGAAACACCATATATTTT. Encoded protein: CASAKQGDGNTIYF.

This clone was detected a few times. The rearrangement links TRBV15 to TRBJ2-7; D uncertain. Per germline, CDR1 LNHNV and CDR2 YYDKDF (reference sequence). Trimming removed 8 bases from V and 5 bases from J, with 22 bases in between. The CDR3 has 15 amino acids. The CDR3 coding sequence is TGTGCCACCCGCCAGGAAGGGAAAGAGGTCCACGAGCAGTACTTC. Translated: CATRQEGKEVHEQYF. The whole variable domain, remainder taken from reference TRBV15 and TRBJ2-7, is DAMVIQNPRYQVTQFGKPVTLSCSQTLNHNVMYWYQQKSSQAPKLLFHYYDKDFNNEADTPDNFQSRRPNTSFCFLDIRSPGLGDTAMYLCATRQEGKEVHEQYFGPGTRLTVT.

The chain links TRBV7-9 to TRBJ1-1; TRBD1 matches 8 bases. With 2 bases clipped from V and 3 bases from J, the junction kept 5 bases outside the gene matches. Germline V lookup: CDR1 SEHNR, CDR2 FQNEAQ (reference sequence). There are 15 residues in the CDR3. CDR3 nucleotide sequence: TGTGCCAGCAGCTTAAGGCAGGGGGCTCACACTGAAGCTTTCTTT. This translates into CASSLRQGAHTEAFF.

V and J are TRBV28 and TRBJ2-7; possible D gene TRBD2, 6 bases. This CDR3 has 14 amino acids. Germline lookup yields CDR1 MDHEN and CDR2 SYDVKM. V dropped 1 base and J dropped 4 bases, with 11 bases sitting between them. Here the CDR3 reads CASSLYGSQYEQYF. The DNA for the CDR3 is TGTGCCAGCAGTTTATACGGGAGTCAGTACGAGCAGTACTTC.

DNA of the CDR3: TGTGCCAGCAGTTTTTGGCGGGCAGGGAGGGATTATGGCTACACCTTC. It encodes CASSFWRAGRDYGYTF. This chain uses TRBV28 with TRBJ1-2, with TRBD1 as a possible D gene (5 bases). Germline V gives CDR1 MDHEN, CDR2 SYDVKM. The CDR3 loop spans 16 amino acids. The V and J ends lost 3 bases and 5 bases respectively, with 19 bases between them.

The gene calls are TRBV28 and TRBJ1-1, with D possibly matching TRBD1 (5 bases). Germline V CDR1 and CDR2: MDHEN, SYDVKM. The V and J ends lost 5 bases and 1 base respectively, with 14 bases between them. This CDR3 comprises 15 residues. This chain's CDR3 is CASSPEGPSNTEAFF. The DNA for the CDR3 is TGTGCCAGCAGTCCGGAGGGGCCCTCGAACACTGAAGCTTTCTTT.

This clone was found many times. The chain uses TRBV29-1 and TRBJ1-5; D is ambiguous. V was pared by 4 bases and J by 0 bases, with 7 bases between. The CDR3 consists of 13 residues. CDR1 and CDR2 from the germline V gene are SQVTM and ANQGSEA. The CDR3 loop reads CSVGMASNQPQHF. The DNA of the CDR3 is TGCAGCGTTGGGATGGCTAGCAATCAGCCCCAGCATTTT.

V usage is TRBV6-1 and J usage is TRBJ1-5, with a weak D call TRBD1 (5 bases). The CDR3 is 15 residues long. Germline CDR1 MNHNS, CDR2 SASEGT. V was cut by 1 base and J by 6 bases, with 13 bases left in between. As DNA, the CDR3 is TGTGCCAGCAGTGAAGTGGGGGACCTGAGTCAGCCCCAGCATTTT. This encodes CASSEVGDLSQPQHF.

V and J are TRBV20-1 and TRBJ2-1; D uncertain. Germline lookup yields CDR1 DFQATT and CDR2 SNEGSKA (reference sequence). The V end was cut by 3 bases, the J end by 6 bases, with 3 bases between. This CDR3 comprises 10 residues. CDR3 DNA sequence: TGCAGTGCTAGGACCAATGAGCAGTTCTTC. Translation: CSARTNEQFF.

The chain is built from TRBV10-3 and TRBJ2-1; 10 bases map to TRBD2. Germline assignment: CDR1 ENHRY and CDR2 SYGVKD. This CDR3 comprises 16 residues. The junction had 8 bases not matched to a gene; V was cut back by 6 bases and J by 3 bases. The CDR3: CAIRGGTSGNYNEQFF. The CDR3, as DNA: TGTGCCATCAGGGGGGGAACTAGCGGGAACTACAATGAGCAGTTCTTC.

The chain has TRBV5-6 and TRBJ2-7; perhaps TRBD2 as D (5 bases). Germline V lookup: CDR1 SGHDT, CDR2 YYEEEE. V dropped 3 bases and J dropped 4 bases, with 8 bases sitting between them. The CDR3 sequence is 12 residues long. DNA for the CDR3: TGTGCCAGCAGCTGGGGAGCGTACGAGCAGTACTTC. This encodes CASSWGAYEQYF. Filled out from reference TRBV5-6 and TRBJ2-7, the complete variable domain reads DAGVTQSPTHLIKTRGQQVTLRCSPKSGHDTVSWYQQALGQGPQFIFQYYEEEERQRGNFPDRFSGHQFPNYSSELNVNALLLGDSALYLCASSWGAYEQYFGPGTRLTVT.